Following are 30 T cell receptor beta chains from one sample sequenced in a study of cytomegalovirus exposure and HLA in healthy donors. The study ran its PCR with 60 Vbeta and 13 Jbeta primers. Produced via immunoSEQ multiplex PCR; TCRdb's table is partial and in-frame only. This table holds some 130,000 clones, around 83% found once. Material for sequencing was PBMCs. These TCRs come from a human donor in good health.

The V gene is TRBV4-2, the J gene TRBJ1-3; D unclear. The length of the CDR3 is 12 residues. Germline V gives CDR1 LGHNA, CDR2 YNFKEQ. Trimming cost V 5 bases and J 4 bases, with 6 bases left between them. The CDR3 loop reads CASSSQGNTIYF. The DNA of the CDR3 is TGTGCCAGCAGCTCCCAGGGAAACACCATATATTTT.

The chain has TRBV5-4 and TRBJ1-2; no clear D. The CDR3 is 13 amino acids. The ends were cut back, 7 bases at V and 6 bases at J, with 16 bases in the middle. Germline values: CDR1 SGHNT, CDR2 YYREEE (reference sequence). CDR3 amino acids: CASRPGWENGYTF. In DNA, the CDR3 is TGTGCCAGCCGCCCCGGTTGGGAGAATGGCTACACCTTC.

The CDR3 loop reads CASASGTSGQETQYF. The CDR3 DNA reads as TGTGCTAGTGCCTCCGGGACTAGCGGACAAGAGACCCAGTACTTC. The genes are TRBV12-5 and TRBJ2-5, with 11 bases matching TRBD2. Trimming at V came to 7 bases and at J to 2 bases, leaving 6 bases not matched to a gene. This CDR3 spans 15 amino acids. Germline V gene lookup returns CDR1 LGHNT and CDR2 FRNRAP.

The V call is TRBV5-1, the J call TRBJ2-1, with 7 nucleotides matching TRBD1. V trimming: 4 bases; J trimming: 8 bases; junction bases outside the gene matches: 6. Germline assignment: CDR1 SGHRS and CDR2 YFSETQ. This CDR3 is 13 amino acids long. Here the CDR3 reads CASSQGVGDEQFF. The CDR3 nucleotides are TGCGCCAGCAGCCAGGGGGTCGGGGATGAGCAGTTCTTC.

This clone was seen only once. The genes are TRBV18 and TRBJ1-4, with D unresolved. The CDR3 sequence is 15 residues long. Germline-derived CDR1 and CDR2 are KGHSH and LQKENI. V lost 3 bases and J 7 bases, leaving 15 bases between the germline ends. CDR3 DNA: TGTGCCAGCTCACCGCTCGGCGGAGGGAGTGAAAAACTGTTTTTT. This gives the protein CASSPLGGGSEKLFF.

The rearrangement links TRBV27 to TRBJ2-7; D is unclear. The CDR3 consists of 12 residues. In germline, CDR1 is MNHEY, CDR2 SMNVEV (reference sequence). V was shortened by 3 bases and J by 5 bases, with 8 bases between the two germline ends. The CDR3 DNA follows: TGTGCCAGCAGTTTTAGTCGGGACGAGCAGTACTTC. Protein sequence: CASSFSRDEQYF.

The J gene is TRBJ1-1, the V gene TRBV5-1; TRBD1 matches 9 bases. V was clipped by 6 bases and J by 5 bases; unmatched bases: 5. CDR1 and CDR2 (germline): SGHRS, YFSETQ. This CDR3 is 13 amino acids long. CDR3 sequence reads: CASNPGQGTEAFF. The CDR3 coding sequence is TGCGCCAGCAACCCGGGACAGGGAACTGAAGCTTTCTTT.

This chain joins TRBV5-1 and TRBJ1-1; TRBD1 agrees at 9 bases. Germline V gene data show CDR1 as SGHRS and CDR2 as YFSETQ. The CDR3 loop spans 14 amino acids. Germline trimming cut 3 bases from V and 4 bases from J; bases unmatched to any gene: 4. This chain's CDR3 is CASSSATGGTEAFF. CDR3 nucleotides: TGCGCCAGCAGCTCCGCGACAGGGGGCACTGAAGCTTTCTTT.

This clone occurred a few times. The chain joins TRBV7-6 to TRBJ1-3, with no clear D. The CDR3 loop spans 14 amino acids. The germline CDR1 and CDR2 sequences are SGHVS and FNYEAQ. V lost 5 bases to trimming and J lost 0 bases, with 8 bases between them. Here the CDR3 reads CASSPYNSGNTIYF. CDR3 DNA: TGTGCCAGCAGCCCTTACAACTCTGGAAACACCATATATTTT.

The rearrangement links TRBV7-8 to TRBJ1-2; perhaps TRBD1 as D (5 bases). The CDR3 contains 15 residues. Per the germline V gene, CDR1 is SGHVS and CDR2 is FQNEAQ. Trimming removed 5 bases from V and 3 bases from J, with 16 bases in between. The CDR3 sequence is CASSPNQGLDYGYTF. In DNA, the CDR3 is TGTGCCAGCAGCCCAAACCAGGGACTAGACTATGGCTACACCTTC.

This chain links TRBV9 with TRBJ1-5; D is unresolved. The germline CDR1 and CDR2 sequences are SGDLS and YYNGEE. The CDR3 extends over 13 amino acids. V was cut by 4 bases and J by 0 bases, with 5 bases left in between. The CDR3 DNA sequence: TGTGCCAGCAGCCAGAATAGCAATCAGCCCCAGCATTTT. It is translated as CASSQNSNQPQHF.

The rearrangement links TRBV2 to TRBJ2-2; maybe TRBD2 (6 bases). The CDR3 is 15 amino acids. Deletions cut 5 bases from V and 6 bases from J, with 16 bases between. Germline CDR1 reads SNHLY; CDR2 reads FYNNEI. The CDR3 loop reads CASSLGLTGPGELFF. DNA for the CDR3: TGTGCCAGCAGTCTCGGACTAACCGGGCCCGGGGAGCTGTTTTTT.

The chain joins TRBV4-1 to TRBJ2-7, with 8 bases identical to TRBD1. Germline CDR1 and CDR2: MGHRA and YSYEKL. This CDR3 spans 15 amino acids. V lost 3 bases and J lost 4; bases outside the gene matches: 8. CDR3 sequence: CASSQAGTGYYEQYF. The CDR3 nucleotides are TGCGCCAGCAGCCAGGCCGGGACAGGTTATTACGAGCAGTACTTC.

The chain joins TRBV6-1 to TRBJ1-2; TRBD1 might be the D (6 bases). The V gene's germline CDR1 is MNHNS and CDR2 SASEGT. This CDR3 region has 15 residues. The germline V and J ends were trimmed by 7 bases and 4 bases, with 19 bases remaining between them. The CDR3 DNA reads TGTGCCAGCACAGTCGTCTTAGGGACAACCTATGGCTACACCTTC. The encoded protein is CASTVVLGTTYGYTF.

The chain couples TRBV9 to TRBJ2-3, with 7 bases fitting TRBD2. CDR3 length equals 15 residues. The V and J ends lost 3 bases and 2 bases, in that order; junction bases with no gene match: 6. In germline, CDR1 is SGDLS, CDR2 YYNGEE. The CDR3 sequence is CASSASGKITDTQYF. The CDR3 DNA reads TGTGCCAGCAGCGCTAGCGGAAAAATCACAGATACGCAGTATTTT.

This clone was detected a few times. The chain couples TRBV6-1 to TRBJ2-1; tentative D call: TRBD2 (7 bases). This CDR3 region has 14 residues. Germline V lookup: CDR1 MNHNS, CDR2 SASEGT. V gave up 7 bases and J gave up 7 bases, with 17 bases separating them. The CDR3 loop is CASTREGGRNEQFF. CDR3 DNA: TGTGCCAGCACCCGAGAGGGGGGGCGGAATGAGCAGTTCTTC.

The table lists this clone with a few counts. CDR3 sequence: CASSLDRGSPLHF. The CDR3 coding sequence is TGTGCCAGTAGTCTGGACAGGGGATCACCCCTCCACTTT. The rearrangement joins TRBV19 to TRBJ1-6, with TRBD1 matching 9 bases. CDR1 and CDR2 (germline): LNHDA, SQIVND (reference sequence). The CDR3 loop spans 13 amino acids. V lost 5 bases and J lost 10; bases outside the gene matches: 3.

V is TRBV27 and J is TRBJ2-5; 8 bases map to TRBD1. CDR1 MNHEY and CDR2 SMNVEV come from the germline V gene (reference sequence). V lost 6 bases, J lost 13 bases, and 13 bases stayed unmatched. This CDR3 has 13 residues. The CDR3 sequence is CASRQGTGLYLYF. The CDR3 bases are TGTGCCAGCAGACAAGGGACAGGACTATACCTGTACTTC.

This rearrangement joins TRBV15 to TRBJ1-5, with 7 bases matching TRBD1. The germline V gene encodes CDR1 LNHNV and CDR2 YYDKDF (reference sequence). J was trimmed by 7 bases and V by 0 bases; bases with no gene match: 9. The CDR3 spans 16 residues. CDR3 sequence (DNA): TGTGCCACCAGCAGAGAGGTAGTTCAGGGGGAACAGCCCCAGCATTTT. Protein product: CATSREVVQGEQPQHF.

The chain couples TRBV9 to TRBJ1-3; 9 positions agree with TRBD1. The CDR3 sequence is 16 residues long. V gave up 4 bases and J gave up 1 base; unmatched junction bases: 6. Germline lookup yields CDR1 SGDLS and CDR2 YYNGEE. CDR3 coding DNA: TGTGCCAGCAGCAGCCGGGACAGGGATTCTGGAAACACCATATATTTT. Its translation: CASSSRDRDSGNTIYF.

The gene calls are TRBV9 and TRBJ1-1, with TRBD1 identical over 9 bases. This CDR3 is built from 16 residues. V lost 3 bases, J lost 4 bases, and 10 bases stayed unmatched. Germline V gene sequence: CDR1 SGDLS, CDR2 YYNGEE. The CDR3, as DNA: TGTGCCAGCAGCGAACCCGGGACAGGGTTGGGCACTGAAGCTTTCTTT. Its protein product is CASSEPGTGLGTEAFF.

J is TRBJ1-2 and V is TRBV7-9; the D gene is possibly TRBD1 (6 bases). Germline lookup yields CDR1 SEHNR and CDR2 FQNEAQ (reference sequence). Trimming left V 3 bases short and J 4 bases short, with 12 bases between. The length of the CDR3 is 14 residues. In DNA form, the CDR3 reads TGTGCCAGCAGCTTTTCCGGGACATTCTATGGCTACACCTTC. Protein: CASSFSGTFYGYTF.

Notes on this clone: An end of the junction differs from the germline gene, which may be a read error. The J gene is TRBJ2-1, the V gene TRBV7-9; D uncertain. Germline loops: CDR1 SEHNR, CDR2 FQNEAQ (reference sequence). This CDR3 region has 13 residues. The CDR3 sequence: CASSQSSRNEQFF. The CDR3 coding sequence is TGTGCTAGCAGCCAGAGTTCTAGAAATGAGCAGTTCTTC.

V usage is TRBV6-4 and J usage is TRBJ2-6; 7 nucleotides align to TRBD2. The CDR3 contains 13 residues. CDR1 and CDR2 (germline): MRHNA, SNTAGT. V shed 11 bases, J shed 1 base, and the junction held 2 bases outside the gene matches. CDR3 in DNA: TGTGCCGGGGGGGGATCTGGGGCCAACGTCCTGACTTTC. Residues: CAGGGSGANVLTF.

V is TRBV5-1 and J is TRBJ1-1, with D unclear. The CDR3 covers 14 residues. Trimming took off 4 bases at V and 2 bases at J, with 12 bases between the two ends. Per germline, CDR1 SGHRS and CDR2 YFSETQ. The CDR3 coding sequence is TGCGCCAGCAGCCCTTATCGGGGTAACACTGAAGCTTTCTTT. It translates to CASSPYRGNTEAFF.

Only one count was recorded for this clone. The chain recombines TRBV7-2 with TRBJ2-3, with TRBD2 as a possible D gene (5 bases). From germline, CDR1 is SGHTA and CDR2 FQGNSA. The CDR3 runs to 17 residues. V lost 5 bases, J lost 5 bases, and 23 bases lay in between. As DNA, the CDR3 is TGTGCCAGCAGCGACTACCTCCTGGCTAGCTCAGTAGATACGCAGTATTTT. Translated: CASSDYLLASSVDTQYF.

V gene TRBV29-1 combines with J gene TRBJ2-5, with TRBD2 identical over 11 bases. CDR3 length equals 15 residues. CDR1 SQVTM and CDR2 ANQGSEA come from the germline V gene. Trimming cost V 4 bases and J 4 bases; bases outside gene matches: 8. The CDR3 DNA sequence: TGCAGCGTTGGGTTTAGCGGGGGGGGTGCAGAGACCCAGTACTTC. Translated, it gives CSVGFSGGGAETQYF.

The rearrangement links TRBV7-3 to TRBJ1-1, with a possible D match to TRBD1 (5 bases). V was clipped by 5 bases and J by 7 bases, with 11 bases between them. Germline loops: CDR1 SGHTA, CDR2 FQGTGA. This CDR3 is 12 amino acids long. This CDR3 reads CASSQMGGEAFF. The CDR3 bases are TGTGCCAGCAGCCAAATGGGGGGTGAAGCTTTCTTT.

J is TRBJ2-7 and V is TRBV20-1, with D unclear. CDR3 length: 10 amino acids. V gave up 5 bases and J gave up 5 bases, with 7 bases separating them. CDR1 and CDR2 (germline): DFQATT, SNEGSKA (reference sequence). The CDR3 is CSAAPHEQYF. In DNA form, the CDR3 reads TGCAGTGCTGCGCCCCACGAGCAGTACTTC.

The V and J genes are TRBV28 and TRBJ1-2, with a weak D call TRBD1 (5 bases). Looked up from germline, CDR1 is MDHEN and CDR2 is SYDVKM. This CDR3 has 15 residues. Deletions cut 6 bases from V and 4 bases from J, with 18 bases between. CDR3 DNA: TGTGCCAGCAGGGTGACGGCAGGGAGGGGCTATGGCTACACCTTC. Amino acids: CASRVTAGRGYGYTF.